The 24 T cell receptor beta chains listed next were all sequenced from one sample in a study of Graves' ophthalmopathy and Graves' hyperthyroidism. The TCR beta CDR3 regions underwent amplification from RNA transcripts. First-round RT-PCR employed HTBI primers, with a second-round multiplex PCR after it. Using its own MiXCR run on the multiplex PCR reads, TCRdb lists one record per CDR3 protein. The sample has hundreds of thousands of distinct CDR3 sequences; 20% to 25% are singletons. Sequencing was done on a sample of peripheral blood. The receptors originated from a woman aged 18 to 35 with stable Graves' hyperthyroidism. Some clones in this sample may be carry-over from other donors' samples.

This clonotype was detected once. The chain couples TRBV6-5 to TRBJ2-5; 11 bases align to TRBD2. The V gene end was trimmed by 4 bases and the J gene end by 4 bases; junction bases not matched to a gene: 8. The CDR3 runs 16 residues. Germline V CDR1 and CDR2: MNHEY, SVGAGI. The CDR3 bases are TGTGCCAGCAGTTCGGGACTAGCGGTCCGAGCAGAGACCCAGTACTTC. As protein: CASSSGLAVRAETQYF.

The chain combines TRBV28 with TRBJ2-7; 8 bases are a match to TRBD2. The V gene's germline CDR1 is MDHEN and CDR2 SYDVKM. The CDR3 loop spans 12 amino acids. V dropped 8 bases and J dropped 7; count of bases not matched to a gene: 7. The CDR3 DNA is TGTGCCAGCTTCGGGGGGGCTGGAGAGCAGTACTTC. Protein sequence: CASFGGAGEQYF.

About this clonotype: The junction departs from germline at one end; a sequencing error may be responsible. V is TRBV11-2 and J is TRBJ2-2, with D tentatively TRBD2 (5 bases). The CDR3 extends over 18 amino acids. Germline V gene lookup returns CDR1 SGHAT and CDR2 FQNNGV. In DNA, the CDR3 is TGTGCCAGCAGCTTAGGACTTGATCGGCCCCCGAACACCGGGGAGCTGTGTTTT. Translated, it gives CASSLGLDRPPNTGELCF.

In this sample, this clonotype turned up many times. J is TRBJ2-7 and V is TRBV27; 8 nucleotides agree with TRBD1. Per the germline V gene, CDR1 is MNHEY and CDR2 is SMNVEV (reference sequence). The CDR3 is 14 residues long. V shed 4 bases and J 5 bases; nucleotides not matched to a gene: 7. The CDR3, as DNA: TGTGCCAGCAGTTCCGGGACAGGCGTCAACGAGCAGTACTTC. It translates to CASSSGTGVNEQYF.

This clonotype was found many times. The chain links TRBV20-1 to TRBJ2-4; 15 nucleotides match TRBD2. Per germline, CDR1 DFQATT and CDR2 SNEGSKA (reference sequence). Unmatched junction bases numbered 3, after V lost 6 bases and J lost 0 bases. The CDR3 has 16 residues. CDR3 sequence reads: CSAGLAGGLAKNIQYF. CDR3 nucleotides: TGCAGTGCCGGACTAGCGGGGGGGCTAGCCAAAAACATTCAGTACTTC.

This chain joins TRBV7-2 and TRBJ1-6; TRBD1 might be the D (5 bases). The V end lost 5 bases, the J end lost 14 bases, and 16 bases lay between the germline ends. The CDR3 contains 13 residues. Germline values: CDR1 SGHTA, CDR2 FQGNSA. This CDR3 reads CASSPGGLGALHF. The DNA of the CDR3 is TGTGCCAGCAGCCCCGGCGGACTGGGGGCCCTCCACTTT.

This clonotype was seen at least ten times. The CDR3, as DNA: TGCAGTGCTAGAGGGGGCGACGGGACAGGAACTAACTATGGCTACACCTTC. It codes for CSARGGDGTGTNYGYTF. The J gene is TRBJ1-2, the V gene TRBV20-1; 8 bases match TRBD1. J was trimmed by 0 bases and V by 1 base; bases with no gene match: 10. Germline V gene sequence: CDR1 DFQATT, CDR2 SNEGSKA (reference sequence). The length of the CDR3 is 17 residues.

This clonotype was counted only a few times. The chain carries TRBV15 and TRBJ1-5; no clear D. This CDR3 is built from 17 residues. Germline V lookup: CDR1 LNHNV, CDR2 YYDKDF (reference sequence). V was trimmed by 1 base and J by 1 base, leaving 14 bases between them. The CDR3 region is CATSRGEAGRSNQPQHF. CDR3 nucleotide sequence: TGTGCCACCAGCAGAGGAGAGGCGGGGAGGAGCAATCAGCCCCAGCATTTT.

Remarks on this clonotype: This clone may be a read error of a much larger clone one base away. The V call is TRBV6-1, the J call TRBJ1-1; D gene uncertain. CDR3 length: 11 amino acids. Germline values: CDR1 MNHNS, CDR2 SASEGT. CDR3 sequence reads: CASGGRNEVFF. In DNA form, the CDR3 reads TGTGCCAGTGGTGGTCGGAATGAAGTTTTCTTT.

V and J are TRBV20-1 and TRBJ1-2; 7 nucleotides match TRBD1. Trimming cost V 0 bases and J 7 bases; bases outside gene matches: 8. The CDR3 has 14 amino acids. Germline V gene data show CDR1 as DFQATT and CDR2 as SNEGSKA (reference sequence). The CDR3 sequence: CSARDLRGPGGYTF. The DNA for the CDR3 is TGCAGTGCTAGAGATCTGAGGGGGCCCGGTGGCTACACCTTC.

This clonotype was detected a few times. CDR3 sequence (DNA): TGCAGCGTTCCCGGACCTAAGCGGGACATTCAGTACTTC. Residues: CSVPGPKRDIQYF. J is TRBJ2-4 and V is TRBV29-1, with a weak D call TRBD2 (6 bases). Germline assignment: CDR1 SQVTM and CDR2 ANQGSEA. Trimming took off 5 bases at V and 8 bases at J, with 16 bases between the two ends. This CDR3 is built from 13 residues. The variable domain in full, with the rest retrieved from reference TRBV29-1 and TRBJ2-4, is SAVISQKPSRDICQRGTSLTIQCQVDSQVTMMFWYRQQPGQSLTLIATANQGSEATYESGFVIDKFPISRPNLTFSTLTVSNMSPEDSSIYLCSVPGPKRDIQYFGAGTRLSVL.

This clonotype was picked up many times. The chain recombines TRBV20-1 with TRBJ2-7; 7 bases fit TRBD1. Germline assignment: CDR1 DFQATT and CDR2 SNEGSKA (reference sequence). This CDR3 is built from 14 residues. The ends lost 7 bases at V and 0 bases at J; junction bases unmatched: 9. CDR3 coding DNA: TGCAGTGTGGAAGACAGGGTCCACTCCTACGAGCAGTACTTC. Residues: CSVEDRVHSYEQYF.

This clonotype has at least ten counts. This chain's CDR3 is CATKTGSGGYEQYF. CDR3 nucleotide sequence: TGTGCCACTAAAACAGGGTCAGGTGGCTACGAGCAGTACTTC. The V and J genes are TRBV19 and TRBJ2-7, with a weak D call TRBD1 (6 bases). V was pared by 10 bases and J by 3 bases, with 19 bases between. The CDR3 has 14 amino acids. The germline CDR1 and CDR2 sequences are LNHDA and SQIVND (reference sequence).

This clonotype was found many times. The V and J genes are TRBV6-1 and TRBJ2-2; 11 bases map to TRBD2. CDR3 length: 17 residues. CDR1 is MNHNS and CDR2 is SASEGT in the germline V gene. The ends lost 6 bases at V and 7 bases at J; junction bases unmatched: 13. The CDR3 DNA is TGTGCCAGCAGCCCGATCCTTAGCGGGGGGGCCGTCGGGGAGCTGTTTTTT. It translates to CASSPILSGGAVGELFF.

On this clonotype: This may arise from a read error, as a much more abundant clone is one base away. This chain connects TRBV30 to TRBJ1-1, with D unclear. Germline V gene sequence: CDR1 GTSNPN, CDR2 SVGIG (reference sequence). The CDR3 length is 13 residues. The CDR3: CAWSVLLVTESFF. CDR3 sequence (DNA): TGTGCCTGGAGCGTCCTCCTGGTCACTGAATCTTTCTTT.

This clonotype was recorded at least ten times. The chain joins TRBV25-1 to TRBJ1-2; the D gene is possibly TRBD1 (5 bases). Germline V CDR1 and CDR2: MGHDK, SYGVNS. The length of the CDR3 is 15 residues. Trimming took off 2 bases at V and 5 bases at J, with 15 bases between the two ends. The CDR3 bases are TGTGCCAGCAGTGAAACAGGTGGCCCAGGGTATGGCTACACCTTC. This codes for CASSETGGPGYGYTF.

The chain combines TRBV12-3 or TRBV12-4 with TRBJ1-1; tentatively, D is TRBD1 (5 bases). The length of the CDR3 is 12 residues. V was trimmed by 10 bases and J by 1 base, leaving 10 bases between them. This CDR3 is CAIRGPNTEAFF. The CDR3 DNA reads as TGTGCCATCCGGGGCCCGAACACTGAAGCTTTCTTT.

The CDR3 loop is CASSNSDSSNIQYF. As DNA, the CDR3 is TGTGCCAGCAGCAACTCGGACAGTTCAAACATTCAGTACTTC. The V and J genes are TRBV11-3 and TRBJ2-4, with D possibly matching TRBD1 (6 bases). Germline V gene data show CDR1 as SGHNT and CDR2 as YENEEA. The V gene lost 5 bases and the J gene lost 6 bases, with 14 bases spanning the gap. The CDR3 contains 14 residues.

The rearrangement links TRBV11-1 to TRBJ2-6; TRBD1 aligns across 8 bases. After removal of 6 bases from V and 0 bases from J, the junction contained 7 bases not matched to a gene. From germline, CDR1 is SGHAT and CDR2 FQDESV (reference sequence). This CDR3 is built from 17 residues. The CDR3 DNA reads TGTGCCAGCAGTACCGGGACAGGTTCCTCTGGGGCCAACGTCCTGACTTTC. It yields the protein CASSTGTGSSGANVLTF.

This clonotype was detected a few times. The CDR3 nucleotides read TGTGCCAGCAGTTTACTAGCGGGGGGGCCCATCGGGGAGCTGTTTTTT. This sequence encodes CASSLLAGGPIGELFF. The chain recombines TRBV12-3 or TRBV12-4 with TRBJ2-2; 12 nucleotides align to TRBD2. Trimming cost V 2 bases and J 7 bases; bases outside gene matches: 5. The CDR3 runs 16 residues.

This clonotype showed up just a few times. V usage is TRBV15 and J usage is TRBJ1-2; D is uncertain. There are 14 residues in the CDR3. V lost 4 bases and J lost 0, with 9 bases in between. Germline lookup yields CDR1 LNHNV and CDR2 YYDKDF (reference sequence). The CDR3 region is CATSNYSPNYGYTF. The CDR3 coding sequence is TGTGCCACCAGCAATTACAGCCCTAACTATGGCTACACCTTC.

This clonotype was observed a few times. The chain uses TRBV12-3 or TRBV12-4 and TRBJ2-7; the D call may be TRBD1 or TRBD2 (5 bases each). The CDR3 sequence is 13 residues long. Trimming shortened V by 0 bases and J by 6 bases, and 9 bases separated the two germline ends. CDR3 in DNA: TGTGCCAGCAGTTTAGCCGGGACCCGCGAGCAGTACTTC. It translates to CASSLAGTREQYF.

The chain carries TRBV10-3 and TRBJ2-4, with 7 bases aligning to TRBD1. The CDR3 contains 14 residues. Germline V gives CDR1 ENHRY, CDR2 SYGVKD. V shed 10 bases and J 7 bases; nucleotides not matched to a gene: 13. CDR3 sequence reads: CATSAGTAVNIQYF. The CDR3 region has the DNA TGTGCCACCTCCGCCGGGACAGCTGTCAACATTCAGTACTTC.

V usage is TRBV7-2 and J usage is TRBJ1-1; D is undetermined. Germline lookup yields CDR1 SGHTA and CDR2 FQGNSA. Trimming cost V 7 bases and J 10 bases, with 13 bases left between them. The CDR3 is made up of 11 amino acids. CDR3 residues: CASTPISVAFF. Written as DNA, the CDR3 is TGTGCCAGCACCCCCATCAGCGTAGCTTTCTTT.